This TCR beta chain was captured by sequencing in a study of CD8 T cells in ankylosing spondylitis (dated by TCRdb to the late 2010s). In the study overall: The study profiled T cell receptor beta repertoires in healthy donors and ankylosing spondylitis patients to find disease-linked TCR variants. The full study cohort was made up of about two dozen ankylosing spondylitis patients and about a hundred healthy donors. Peripheral blood was sampled, and synovial fluid was also collected from ankylosing spondylitis patients. Summary of the overall study and its limitations: Significant enrichment of the disease-linked clones was reported in matched synovial fluid samples from ankylosing spondylitis patients. Some motif variants had previously been reported in the synovial fluid and blood of reactive arthritis patients, which suggests shared mechanisms of disease initiation. The disease-linked clones showed a CD8+ phenotype and occurred at relatively low frequencies in peripheral blood. A TCR beta motif made up of several highly homologous amino acid variants appeared to be characteristic of blood from ankylosing spondylitis patients.

This clonotype was seen ten or more times. Its binding antigen is unknown. Within one base of it there is no much larger clone, and no base qualities were kept. Synovial fluid samples were paired with blood samples taken from the same ankylosing spondylitis patients. Per the germline V gene (reference sequence), MNHEY is the CDR1 and SMNVEV is the CDR2. The CDR3, from cysteine to phenylalanine, totals 14 residues. CDR3 DNA is the only sequence kept; it has 42 bases, read in frame from the first base. The germline V end is reduced by 4 bases and the J end by 5 bases; junction bases left unmatched: 6. Instrument used: Illumina HiSeq 2500. TCR beta libraries were prepared by quantitative 5'-RACE with molecular barcodes. The paper's processing steps were these. A new computational method based on a probabilistic model of VDJ rearrangement was used to identify disease-linked TCR variants. Through fastp at Q25 and MiXCR, TCRdb rebuilt clones from the public reads, retaining in-frame beta chains. Rows with one shared CDR3 protein collapse into an entry with the most common genes and DNA. The V and J calls were not made by the authors but by TCRdb's processing. The sample includes 150,000 or so distinct CDR3 sequences, with about a third observed a single time. 5.5% to 7.5% of the sample goes to the ten largest clones.

The sequenced sample was synovial fluid, either unsorted or a sorted T cell fraction (not recorded which). The V gene is TRBV27 and the J gene is TRBJ2-5; 8 bases in the middle match TRBD1. The TCR sequence derives from a male donor with ankylosing spondylitis. The DNA sequence is as follows: TGTGCCAGCAGTTCCCAGGGGGCGCGGGAGACCCAGTACTTC. It encodes CASSSQGARETQYF.